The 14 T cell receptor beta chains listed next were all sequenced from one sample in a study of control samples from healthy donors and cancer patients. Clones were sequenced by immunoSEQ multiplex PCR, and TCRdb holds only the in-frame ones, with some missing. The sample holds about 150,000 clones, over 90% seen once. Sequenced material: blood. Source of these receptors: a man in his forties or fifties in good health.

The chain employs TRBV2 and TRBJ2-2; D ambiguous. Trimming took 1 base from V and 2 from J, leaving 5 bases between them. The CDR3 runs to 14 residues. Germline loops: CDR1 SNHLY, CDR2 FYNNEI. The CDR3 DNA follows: TGTGCCAGCAGTGAAGTACATAACACCGGGGAGCTGTTTTTT. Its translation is CASSEVHNTGELFF. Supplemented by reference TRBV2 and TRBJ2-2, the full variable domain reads EPEVTQTPSHQVTQMGQEVILRCVPISNHLYFYWYRQILGQKVEFLVSFYNNEISEKSEIFDDQFSVERPDGSNFTLKIRSTKLEDSAMYFCASSEVHNTGELFFGEGSRLTVL.

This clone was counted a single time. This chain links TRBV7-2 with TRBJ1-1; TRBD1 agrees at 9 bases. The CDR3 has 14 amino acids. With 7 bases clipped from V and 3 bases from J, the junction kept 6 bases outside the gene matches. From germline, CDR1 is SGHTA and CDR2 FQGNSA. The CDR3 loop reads CASNDDRGYTEAFF. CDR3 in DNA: TGTGCCAGCAATGACGACAGGGGGTACACTGAAGCTTTCTTT.

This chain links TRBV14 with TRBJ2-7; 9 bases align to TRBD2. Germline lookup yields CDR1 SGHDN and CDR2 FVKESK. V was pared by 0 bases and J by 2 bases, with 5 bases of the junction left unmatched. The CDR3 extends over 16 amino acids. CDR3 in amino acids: CASSQDRLAGTYEQYF. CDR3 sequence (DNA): TGTGCCAGCAGCCAAGATCGGCTAGCGGGAACCTACGAGCAGTACTTC.

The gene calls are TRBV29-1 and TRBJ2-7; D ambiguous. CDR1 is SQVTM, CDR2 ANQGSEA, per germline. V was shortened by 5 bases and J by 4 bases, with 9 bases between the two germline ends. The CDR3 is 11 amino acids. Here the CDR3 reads CSVSDLYEQYF. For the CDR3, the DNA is TGCAGCGTTTCGGACCTTTACGAGCAGTACTTC.

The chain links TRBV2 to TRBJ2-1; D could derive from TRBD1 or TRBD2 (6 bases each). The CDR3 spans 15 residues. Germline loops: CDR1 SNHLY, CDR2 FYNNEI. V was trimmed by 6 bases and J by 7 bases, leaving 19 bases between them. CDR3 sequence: CASRFGGAERNEQFF. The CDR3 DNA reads TGTGCCAGCAGGTTCGGGGGCGCTGAGCGGAATGAGCAGTTCTTC.

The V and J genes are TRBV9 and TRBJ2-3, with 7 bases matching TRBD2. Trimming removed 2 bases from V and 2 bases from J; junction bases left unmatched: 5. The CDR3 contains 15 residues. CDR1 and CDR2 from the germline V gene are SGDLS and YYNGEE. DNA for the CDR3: TGTGCCAGCAGCGTGAGCGGGGACTACACAGATACGCAGTATTTT. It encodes CASSVSGDYTDTQYF.

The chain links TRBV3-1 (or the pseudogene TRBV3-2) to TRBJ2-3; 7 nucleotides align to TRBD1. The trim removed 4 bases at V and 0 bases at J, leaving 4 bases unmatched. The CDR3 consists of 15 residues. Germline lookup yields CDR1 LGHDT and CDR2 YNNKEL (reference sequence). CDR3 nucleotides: TGTGCCAGCAGCCCTGGACAGGTTAGCACAGATACGCAGTATTTT. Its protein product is CASSPGQVSTDTQYF.

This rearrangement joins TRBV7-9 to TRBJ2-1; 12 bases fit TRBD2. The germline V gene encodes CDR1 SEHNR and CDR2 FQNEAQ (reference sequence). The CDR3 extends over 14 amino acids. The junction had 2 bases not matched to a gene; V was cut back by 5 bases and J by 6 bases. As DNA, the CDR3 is TGTGCCAGCAGCCAACTAGCGGGGGGCAATGAGCAGTTCTTC. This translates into CASSQLAGGNEQFF.

CDR3 in DNA: TGTGCCAGTAGTAGGATAGGTCCCGGGGAGCTGTTTTTT. Translated, it gives CASSRIGPGELFF. This chain joins TRBV19 and TRBJ2-2, with D hard to call. Trimming stripped 4 bases from V and 6 bases from J, with 9 bases between. Germline V CDR1 and CDR2: LNHDA, SQIVND (reference sequence). The CDR3 spans 13 residues.

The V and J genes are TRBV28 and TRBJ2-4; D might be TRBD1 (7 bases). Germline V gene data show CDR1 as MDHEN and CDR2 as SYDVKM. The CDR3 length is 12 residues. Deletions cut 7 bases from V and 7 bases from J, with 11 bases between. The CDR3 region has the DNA TGTGCCAGCACCCCAGGGGGGAACATTCAGTACTTC. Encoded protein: CASTPGGNIQYF. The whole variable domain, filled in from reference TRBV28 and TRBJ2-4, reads DVKVTQSSRYLVKRTGEKVFLECVQDMDHENMFWYRQDPGLGLRLIYFSYDVKMKEKGDIPEGYSVSREKKERFSLILESASTNQTSMYLCASTPGGNIQYFGAGTRLSVL.

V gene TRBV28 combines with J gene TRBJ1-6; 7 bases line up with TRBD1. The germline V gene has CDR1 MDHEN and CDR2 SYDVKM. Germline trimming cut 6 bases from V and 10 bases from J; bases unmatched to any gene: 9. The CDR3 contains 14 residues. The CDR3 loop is CASSPRDSLSPLHF. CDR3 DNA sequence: TGTGCCAGCAGCCCTCGGGACAGTTTATCACCCCTCCACTTT.

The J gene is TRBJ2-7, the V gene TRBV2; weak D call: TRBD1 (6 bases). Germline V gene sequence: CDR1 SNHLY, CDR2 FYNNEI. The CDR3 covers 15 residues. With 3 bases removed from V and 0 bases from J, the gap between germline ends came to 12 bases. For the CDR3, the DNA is TGTGCCAGCAGTGAGTCGCTAGGGGGCTCCTACGAGCAGTACTTC. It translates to CASSESLGGSYEQYF.

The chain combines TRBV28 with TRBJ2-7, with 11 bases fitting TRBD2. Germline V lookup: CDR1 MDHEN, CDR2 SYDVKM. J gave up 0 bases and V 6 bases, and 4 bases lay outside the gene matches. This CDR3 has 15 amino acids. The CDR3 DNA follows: TGTGCCAGCAGCCGTACTAGCGGGGGCTCCTACGAGCAGTACTTC. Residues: CASSRTSGGSYEQYF. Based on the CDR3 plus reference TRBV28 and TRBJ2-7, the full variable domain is DVKVTQSSRYLVKRTGEKVFLECVQDMDHENMFWYRQDPGLGLRLIYFSYDVKMKEKGDIPEGYSVSREKKERFSLILESASTNQTSMYLCASSRTSGGSYEQYFGPGTRLTVT.

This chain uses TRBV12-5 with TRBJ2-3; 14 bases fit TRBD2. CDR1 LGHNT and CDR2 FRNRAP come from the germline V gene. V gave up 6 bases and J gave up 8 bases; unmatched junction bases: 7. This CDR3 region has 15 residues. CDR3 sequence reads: CASGTGLAGGTTQYF. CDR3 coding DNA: TGTGCTAGTGGAACCGGACTAGCGGGAGGAACTACGCAGTATTTT.